This entry features one T cell receptor beta chain sequence. There are many counts of this clonotype. Its antigen is currently not known. Base qualities are missing; no much larger clone stands one base away. This record belongs to a study of regulatory T cells in long-lasting Graves disease (dated by TCRdb to about 2021). For context, the study as a whole: Newly diagnosed Graves' disease patients had taken antithyroid drugs for less than 3 months. This study used TCR sequencing and RNA sequencing of peripheral blood to compare persistent Graves' disease patients against newly diagnosed Graves' disease patients. The study was registered as a clinical trial and conducted in China. A total of about 33 samples underwent TCR sequencing, from around 13 patients with persistent Graves' disease and some 20 patients with newly diagnosed Graves' disease.

The research as a whole found: Compared with newly diagnosed patients, persistent Graves' disease patients had lower TCR Shannon entropy and fewer highly expanded clones, which suggests clonal expansion. Sequencing and analysis were restricted to the TCR beta chain. Persistent disease showed preferential use of TRBV28, TRBJ1-2 and TRBJ2-5, whereas newly diagnosed disease favored TRBV20-1 and TRBJ2-1. Only peripheral blood was studied, because thyroid tissue, the primary lesion, was inaccessible. Persistent patients shared more public clonotypes among themselves (2,741) than newly diagnosed patients did (approximately 970). The small sample size was acknowledged by the authors as a limitation that may reduce accuracy.

Receptor libraries were prepared by multiplex PCR. Sequencing took place on an Illumina HiSeq 4000. TCR beta libraries were built with iRepertoire HTBI primers and Arm-PCR amplification of CDR3 regions. Before sequencing, the PCR products went through gel purification. Per the source publication's procedure: A total of fewer than 70 TRBV and some 15 TRBJ segments were identified across samples and were used for gene usage analysis of CDR3 amino acid clonotypes. COPE and FqMerger were used to merge filtered high-quality paired reads into contigs. BLAST was used to align contigs to IMGT TRBV, TRBD and TRBJ reference genes, and CDR3 was defined according to IMGT. Any clonotype with a frequency above 0.1% was classified as a highly expanded clone. Repertoire diversity was measured by Shannon entropy, and V-J evenness by the Gini coefficient. Clonotypes shared by more than one individual were considered public. In-frame beta chains were kept once TCRdb had trimmed the public reads at Q25 with fastp and called clones with MiXCR. Identical CDR3 protein sequences are pooled into one entry, listed with their most common genes and DNA. The authors' filters were not applied to this entry. Counted in this sample were 200,000 to 250,000 distinct CDR3 sequences; 20% to 25% of them appeared once. The top ten hold roughly 14% of the sample.

Looking up the germline V gene (reference sequence) yields CDR1 DFQATT and CDR2 SNEGSKA. Ends trimmed: V by 6 bases, J by 0 bases; bases unmatched to a gene: 7. Inclusive of the bounding cysteine and phenylalanine, the CDR3 is 14 residues long. Only the CDR3 region is kept as DNA, spanning 42 bases read in frame from base 1. The label giving this sample's time point can be read as: newly diagnosed GD, antithyroid drugs for less than 3 months. RNA was extracted from PBMCs in TRIzol for both TCR sequencing and RNA sequencing. The diagnosis of Graves' disease followed American Thyroid Association guidelines. Patients for the study were recruited at an endocrinology department in Xi'an, China. Each patient gave 8.5 to 9.5 milliliters of peripheral blood, collected in an EDTA anticoagulant tube. Ficoll Paque Plus density gradient separation was used to isolate PBMCs, and no further T cell sorting was performed. An Agilent 2100 Bioanalyzer and agarose gel were used to assess RNA quality, and a NanoDrop 2000 was used to measure RNA concentration.

This sample comprised peripheral blood mononuclear cells (PBMCs), obtained at new diagnosis, from a patient treated with antithyroid drugs. Recombination joined TRBV20-1 with TRBJ2-7, and TRBD2 aligns with 8 junction nucleotides. This TCR derives from a female donor with Graves disease. The CDR3 region: CSAKSGSLSYEQYF. The bases are TGCAGTGCCAAGAGCGGGAGCCTCTCCTACGAGCAGTACTTC.